The present TCR beta chain was sequenced within a study of blood T cell repertoires in COVID-19. Study overall: Spain, Italy and the United States supplied samples that represented acute and convalescent COVID-19. In each case, the material was cDNA or gDNA derived from T cells, B-cell-depleted T cells, or PBMCs.

Authors' processing steps: Reference gene primer amplification in the assay estimated nucleated cell counts. Here immunoSEQ multiplex PCR was the method, and the copy in TCRdb shows in-frame clones only, minus some. V and J calls and clone size are given by that table; D and trimming were obtained from the DNA. The sample holds some 17,000 clones; about 91% are singletons and the top ten take about 12%. Germline lookup yields CDR1 SGHRS and CDR2 YFSETQ. The junction had 9 bases not matched to a gene; V was cut back by 0 bases and J by 4 bases. CDR3 size: 16 residues. The receptor was derived from a man in his sixties with active COVID-19. The sequenced sample was peripheral blood. The rearrangement uses TRBV5-1 and TRBJ2-7, with 8 nucleotides matching TRBD1. The DNA of the CDR3 is TGCGCCAGCAGCTTGGCGGTCATCACAGGGGGGTACGAGCAGTACTTC. It codes for CASSLAVITGGYEQYF.